Sequencing of this T cell receptor (beta chain) was carried out in a study of blood T cell repertoires in COVID-19. Profiling relied on immunoSEQ multiplex PCR, and the TCRdb table lists in-frame clones only, not all of them. The table has over 50,000 clones, about 91% seen once. The CDR3 runs to 14 residues. V lost 8 bases to trimming and J lost 1 base; unmatched junction nucleotides: 7. CDR1 is GTSNPN and CDR2 is SVGIG in the germline V gene (reference sequence). The chain links TRBV30 to TRBJ2-3; TRBD1 matches at 9 bases. Sequences were obtained from peripheral blood. The receptor was isolated from a man aged 50 to 60 with active COVID-19. The DNA for the CDR3 is TGTGCCGGAAACAGGGGGCTCGGCACAGATACGCAGTATTTT. Translation gives CAGNRGLGTDTQYF. Full variable domain (remainder filled in from reference TRBV30 and TRBJ2-3): SQTIHQWPATLVQPVGSPLSLECTVEGTSNPNLYWYRQAAGRGLQLLFYSVGIGQISSEVPQNLSASRPQDRQFILSSKKLLLSDSGFYLCAGNRGLGTDTQYFGPGTRLTVL.